This TCR beta chain emerged from a study of blood T cell repertoires in COVID-19. Whole-study context: Nucleic acid was either cDNA or gDNA, and it came from T cells, B-cell-depleted T cells, or PBMCs.

The study drew participants aged about 18 to 89 years from about two dozen US areas. Donors in Cohort 3 who had recovered were those with two negative PCRs, healthcare professional clearance, or resolution of their symptoms. The authors' processing: Amplification with reference gene primers provided the estimates of nucleated cell counts. Method: immunoSEQ multiplex PCR; TCRdb's copy keeps in-frame clones and lacks some. Clone size and V and J calls were adopted from that table, with D and trimming inferred from the DNA. The sample yields fewer than 350,000 clones, over 75% seen once. V gave up 5 bases and J gave up 7 bases; unmatched junction bases: 12. The CDR3 has 15 residues. Germline V gene sequence: CDR1 LNHDA, CDR2 SQIVND (reference sequence).

Sequenced input: PBMCs or T cells enriched from blood (not recorded which). The sequence came from a man between 25 and 39 years old who had recovered from COVID-19. The chain uses TRBV19 and TRBJ1-2; 8 nucleotides align to TRBD1. The CDR3 nucleotides read TGTGCCAGTAGTTCCCGGACAGGGAATACTTTTGGCTACACCTTC. Its translation is CASSSRTGNTFGYTF.